The 10 T cell receptor beta chains in this list originate from one sample, sequenced in a study of T cell responses to AZD1222 COVID-19 vaccine. Only in-frame clones appear in the TCRdb table, and some are missing; sequencing was by immunoSEQ multiplex PCR. Of around 150,000 clones in the sample, over 85% were seen once. The sample consisted of peripheral blood, taken on day 0 of AZD1222 vaccination. These receptor sequences come from an adult in good health.

The V call is TRBV5-4, the J call TRBJ2-1; TRBD2 aligns across 11 bases. The CDR3 sequence is 20 residues long. Losses at the gene ends were 3 bases for V and 0 bases for J; bases not matched to a gene: 14. CDR1 is SGHNT and CDR2 is YYREEE in the germline V gene (reference sequence). The CDR3 here is CASSSGLAGGPTSSYNEQFF. In nucleotides, the CDR3 is TGTGCCAGCAGCTCAGGGCTAGCGGGGGGCCCGACCAGCTCCTACAATGAGCAGTTCTTC.

V usage is TRBV19 and J usage is TRBJ1-2; TRBD1 agrees at 9 bases. The CDR3 runs to 15 residues. Germline V CDR1 and CDR2: LNHDA, SQIVND (reference sequence). V shed 7 bases, J shed 6 bases, and the junction held 12 bases outside the gene matches. CDR3 sequence reads: CASIPGTGYRNGYTF. CDR3 DNA sequence: TGTGCCAGTATTCCCGGGACAGGGTACCGGAATGGCTACACCTTC.

This chain joins TRBV5-6 and TRBJ1-2, with D unclear. V was trimmed by 0 bases and J by 4 bases, leaving 10 bases between them. Looked up from germline, CDR1 is SGHDT and CDR2 is YYEEEE. The CDR3 has 14 amino acids. The CDR3 region has the DNA TGTGCCAGCAGCTTGGGAACCTCCATCTATGGCTACACCTTC. Its protein product is CASSLGTSIYGYTF.

This chain links TRBV5-1 with TRBJ1-2, with a possible D match to TRBD1 (5 bases). Per the germline V gene, CDR1 is SGHRS and CDR2 is YFSETQ. The CDR3 runs to 13 residues. V was cut by 3 bases and J by 3 bases, with 9 bases left in between. The CDR3 nucleotides read TGCGCCAGCAGCTCAGAGGGGCACTATGGCTACACCTTC. Translating gives CASSSEGHYGYTF.

The sample holds one count of this clone. V usage is TRBV9 and J usage is TRBJ1-6; D not certain. V lost 0 bases and J 10 bases, leaving 8 bases between the germline ends. Germline CDR1 reads SGDLS; CDR2 reads YYNGEE. CDR3 length equals 13 residues. The CDR3 spells CASSVEAYSPLHF. The CDR3 DNA follows: TGTGCCAGCAGCGTAGAAGCCTACTCACCCCTCCACTTT.

The chain has TRBV19 and TRBJ1-2; D is unclear. Per germline, CDR1 LNHDA and CDR2 SQIVND (reference sequence). V lost 7 bases and J 2 bases, leaving 17 bases between the germline ends. This CDR3 comprises 15 residues. The DNA for the CDR3 is TGTGCCAGTACCTCTCTGGAGTACAACAACTATGGCTACACCTTC. Its protein is CASTSLEYNNYGYTF.

The CDR3 bases are TGCGCCAGCAGCTCAATTAAGGGCCCCAACTATGGCTACACCTTC. This gives the protein CASSSIKGPNYGYTF. The chain recombines TRBV4-1 with TRBJ1-2; D not resolved. This CDR3 comprises 15 residues. The germline V gene has CDR1 MGHRA and CDR2 YSYEKL. V was pared by 5 bases and J by 2 bases, with 15 bases between.

The V call is TRBV16, the J call TRBJ1-2; D is unresolved. Germline lookup yields CDR1 KGHSY and CDR2 FQNENV. The CDR3 runs to 14 residues. V lost 1 base, J lost 7 bases, and 13 bases lay in between. The CDR3 bases are TGTGCCAGCAGCCAATTCCACGGAGGGTTTGGCTACACCTTC. Translated, it gives CASSQFHGGFGYTF.

The V gene is TRBV2, the J gene TRBJ1-1, with D maybe TRBD1 (6 bases). The ends were cut back, 6 bases at V and 1 base at J, with 15 bases in the middle. Germline-derived CDR1 and CDR2 are SNHLY and FYNNEI. The length of the CDR3 is 15 residues. The CDR3 nucleotides read TGTGCCAGCAGGCACCAGGGCAGGGGGAACACTGAAGCTTTCTTT. Its protein product is CASRHQGRGNTEAFF.

The chain links TRBV12-3 or TRBV12-4 to TRBJ2-3, with D tentatively TRBD2 (6 bases). The CDR3 runs 13 residues. V lost 7 bases, J lost 0 bases, and 8 bases lay in between. The CDR3 sequence: CASTRDSTDTQYF. The CDR3 DNA reads as TGTGCCAGCACGCGGGACAGCACAGATACGCAGTATTTT.